This TCR beta chain was retrieved from a study of blood T cells in healthy people across ages. Study results and limitations: In the absence of known donor CMV status, changes in expanded clonotypes were possibly confounded. Comparison with aged donors showed that long-lived donors had more naive CD4+ cells and higher diversity. Older age went with lower TCR beta diversity per million T cells, in a roughly linear way.

This CDR3 contains 14 residues. Deletions cut 8 bases from V and 1 base from J, with 11 bases between. The germline CDR1 and CDR2 sequences are MNHEY and SVGEGT. With regard to this clonotype: The antigen remains undetermined.

Through a sample-barcoded 5' primer and a J-beta primer mix, a second PCR was run for roughly 6 to 11 cycles. A template-switch adaptor that had 12 random nucleotides put a tag on each cDNA molecule. TCRdb passed the 5' RACE reads through MiXCR, listing each CDR3 protein once. The data hold about a million distinct CDR3 sequences, with more than 30% observed a single time. This receptor was identified in a man aged 18 to 29 in good health. Sequencing input: blood. The chain couples TRBV6-2 or TRBV6-3 to TRBJ1-4, with no clear D. The CDR3: CASGVGRTNEKLFF. The CDR3 region has the DNA TGTGCCAGCGGTGTGGGGAGAACTAATGAAAAACTGTTTTTT.